This TCR beta chain was recorded in a study of untreated major depressive disorder. Study-wide points: Depressed patients' CD4+ T cells carried increased TRBV05-01 (Vbeta 5.1) usage versus control CD4+ T cells.

The donors were all European-descended. Patients scored at least 18 on the Hamilton Depression Scale with DSM-IV major depression. Among patients, depression was moderate to severe. Thawed PBMCs underwent magnetic negative selection for CD4+ T cells. A word on this clone: The antigen is undetermined.

The repertoire was sequenced with immunoSEQ multiplex PCR; TCRdb's copy has only in-frame clones and lacks some. The repertoire has roughly 25,000 clones, about 90% of them found once; the top ten carry 0.55% to 0.9%. This CDR3 has 14 residues. Germline values: CDR1 SGHRS, CDR2 YFSETQ. Trimming shortened V by 4 bases and J by 5 bases, and 16 bases separated the two germline ends. The source of this sequence is a young woman with major depressive disorder. The specimen sequenced was CD4+ T cells from PBMCs. The V gene is TRBV5-1, the J gene TRBJ2-7; D possibly corresponds to TRBD1 (6 bases). The CDR3 DNA follows: TGCGCCAGCAGCATAGGACAGCTGAACCACGAGCAGTACTTC. The encoded protein is CASSIGQLNHEQYF.